Listed here are 30 T cell receptor beta chains from one sample, sequenced in a study of T cells in localized non-small cell lung cancer. Libraries were prepared by immunoSEQ multiplex PCR; TCRdb keeps only in-frame clonotypes and omits some of them. The sample has over 55,000 clones, 90% seen once. The sequenced sample was peripheral blood, obtained before any cancer treatment. Every receptor here comes from a woman aged 40-69 years with stage I lung adenocarcinoma.

The rearrangement uses TRBV30 and TRBJ2-1; 13 bases agree with TRBD2. Germline V gives CDR1 GTSNPN, CDR2 SVGIG (reference sequence). J was trimmed by 6 bases and V by 5 bases; bases with no gene match: 7. The CDR3 loop spans 15 amino acids. This CDR3 is CAWRLAGGLGNEQFF. CDR3 DNA: TGTGCCTGGCGACTAGCGGGAGGATTGGGCAATGAGCAGTTCTTC.

A note on this clone: A read error may produce the germline difference seen at one junction end. The V gene is TRBV7-6, the J gene TRBJ2-3, with 11 bases fitting TRBD2. The CDR3 runs 15 residues. The germline V gene encodes CDR1 SGHVS and CDR2 FNYEAQ. Here the CDR3 reads CASSVAGGLTDTQYF. The CDR3, as DNA: TGTGCCAGCAGCGTAGCGGGGGGGCTAACAGATACGCAGTATTTT.

The rearrangement links TRBV2 to TRBJ2-3; 12 positions match TRBD2. This CDR3 has 13 amino acids. V shed 7 bases, J shed 13 bases, and the junction held 9 bases outside the gene matches. CDR1 and CDR2 from the germline V gene are SNHLY and FYNNEI. The CDR3 region has the DNA TGTGCCAGCACAAGTCGGACTAGCGGGGAGGAGTATTTT. Translated: CASTSRTSGEEYF.

The chain uses TRBV28 and TRBJ1-1, with a possible D match to TRBD1 (5 bases). V lost 8 bases to trimming and J lost 8 bases, with 12 bases between them. From germline, CDR1 is MDHEN and CDR2 SYDVKM. There are 11 residues in the CDR3. The DNA for the CDR3 is TGTGCCAGCGTACAGGCACCAGAAGCTTTCTTT. The encoded protein is CASVQAPEAFF.

The J gene is TRBJ1-6, the V gene TRBV5-1; 9 bases match TRBD1. V lost 5 bases to trimming and J lost 7 bases; unmatched junction nucleotides: 7. CDR3 length: 15 residues. Germline CDR1 reads SGHRS; CDR2 reads YFSETQ. The CDR3 region has the DNA TGCGCCAGCAGTTCCACAGGGGGCAAAAATTCACCCCTCCACTTT. The encoded protein is CASSSTGGKNSPLHF.

The chain employs TRBV30 and TRBJ1-2; unclear D gene. Between the trimmed V and J ends, which lost 3 bases and 2 bases, there was a span of 4 bases. CDR1 GTSNPN and CDR2 SVGIG come from the germline V gene (reference sequence). This CDR3 is built from 11 residues. CDR3 sequence reads: CAWSRNYGYTF. CDR3 sequence (DNA): TGTGCCTGGAGCCGAAACTATGGCTACACCTTC.

The chain employs TRBV7-2 and TRBJ2-3; TRBD2 matches 13 bases. The V gene's germline CDR1 is SGHTA and CDR2 FQGNSA. The CDR3 consists of 17 residues. Trimming removed 10 bases from V and 0 bases from J; junction bases left unmatched: 10. The CDR3 reads CAIPRLAGGPSTDTQYF. The CDR3 DNA follows: TGTGCCATTCCGAGACTAGCGGGGGGCCCTAGCACAGATACGCAGTATTTT.

The V call is TRBV5-1, the J call TRBJ2-3; no firm D call. V lost 9 bases to trimming and J lost 0 bases, with 14 bases between them. The germline CDR1 and CDR2 sequences are SGHRS and YFSETQ. The CDR3 runs to 14 residues. CDR3: CATKLETSTDTQYF. The DNA for the CDR3 is TGCGCCACCAAACTTGAGACTAGCACAGATACGCAGTATTTT.

This clone has just one count. This chain links TRBV10-3 with TRBJ1-1; D is unclear. The CDR3 runs 14 residues. CDR1 and CDR2 from the germline V gene are ENHRY and SYGVKD. V was cut by 3 bases and J by 4 bases, with 12 bases left in between. The CDR3 reads CAISDPVGSTEAFF. Written as DNA, the CDR3 is TGTGCCATCAGTGACCCCGTCGGGAGCACTGAAGCTTTCTTT.

The chain uses TRBV30 and TRBJ2-7; a weak D match, TRBD2 (7 bases). This CDR3 region has 13 residues. Per the germline V gene, CDR1 is GTSNPN and CDR2 is SVGIG (reference sequence). The germline V and J ends were trimmed by 4 bases and 4 bases, with 14 bases remaining between them. The CDR3 is CAWTGGQVYEQYF. CDR3 DNA sequence: TGTGCCTGGACGGGGGGACAAGTATACGAGCAGTACTTC.

The chain couples TRBV4-1 to TRBJ1-1; a possible D gene is TRBD1 (5 bases). CDR1 and CDR2 (germline): MGHRA, YSYEKL. This CDR3 has 17 amino acids. V was cut by 4 bases and J by 0 bases, with 18 bases left in between. The CDR3: CASSPQERGSLNTEAFF. The CDR3 nucleotides read TGCGCCAGCAGCCCTCAAGAACGGGGCTCATTGAACACTGAAGCTTTCTTT.

This sequence joins TRBV6-5 and TRBJ1-4; 8 bases align to TRBD1. The CDR3 loop spans 14 amino acids. Germline lookup yields CDR1 MNHEY and CDR2 SVGAGI. V shed 4 bases and J 7 bases; nucleotides not matched to a gene: 5. The CDR3 DNA reads as TGTGCCAGCAGTTTCCAGGACAGGGTTGAAAAACTGTTTTTT. Translated, it gives CASSFQDRVEKLFF.

In the case of this clone: The same CDR3 can be traced to other DNA sequences in this sample. This sequence joins TRBV6-5 and TRBJ2-3, with TRBD2 matching 9 bases. Trimming took 5 bases from V and 5 from J; bases not matched to a gene: 5. This CDR3 region has 14 residues. The V gene's germline CDR1 is MNHEY and CDR2 SVGAGI. The CDR3 is CASSRGLAGDTQYF. The CDR3 DNA reads TGTGCCAGCAGTCGGGGACTAGCCGGAGATACGCAGTATTTT.

The rearrangement links TRBV29-1 to TRBJ1-2; tentative D call: TRBD1 (5 bases). CDR3 length: 15 amino acids. The V end lost 6 bases, the J end lost 5 bases, and 22 bases lay between the germline ends. Germline CDR1 SQVTM, CDR2 ANQGSEA. The CDR3 sequence is CSVHRDLYGEYGYTF. The CDR3 bases are TGCAGCGTCCACCGGGACTTATATGGCGAGTATGGCTACACCTTC.

This chain uses TRBV19 with TRBJ1-2; 7 positions match TRBD1. This CDR3 comprises 14 residues. J was trimmed by 4 bases and V by 5 bases; bases with no gene match: 7. Per the germline V gene, CDR1 is LNHDA and CDR2 is SQIVND (reference sequence). The CDR3 DNA is TGTGCCAGTAGTCCGGGACAGCAAATCTATGGCTACACCTTC. It yields the protein CASSPGQQIYGYTF.

This clone occurred once. The V call is TRBV18, the J call TRBJ1-2, with unresolved D. The germline V gene encodes CDR1 KGHSH and CDR2 LQKENI. The V gene lost 2 bases and the J gene lost 0 bases, with 7 bases spanning the gap. The CDR3 runs 14 residues. The CDR3 sequence is CASSPTTTNYGYTF. CDR3 DNA: TGTGCCAGCTCACCAACAACTACTAACTATGGCTACACCTTC.

The V gene is TRBV20-1, the J gene TRBJ1-1; D gene uncertain. CDR3 length equals 11 residues. The germline V gene has CDR1 DFQATT and CDR2 SNEGSKA (reference sequence). V was pared by 3 bases and J by 1 base, with 3 bases between. Here the CDR3 reads CSASENTEAFF. The CDR3 bases are TGCAGTGCTAGTGAGAACACTGAAGCTTTCTTT.

This clone has more than one count but fewer than ten. The chain recombines TRBV2 with TRBJ1-2, with 7 bases that match TRBD1. CDR1 and CDR2 from the germline V gene are SNHLY and FYNNEI. V shed 5 bases and J 8 bases; nucleotides not matched to a gene: 5. This CDR3 has 12 residues. The CDR3 region is CASSFRQGGYTF. CDR3 bases: TGTGCCAGCAGTTTTAGACAGGGCGGCTACACCTTC.

As DNA, the CDR3 is TGCGCCAGCCGGCCGACAGGGAGTAATGAAAAACTGTTTTTT. Residues: CASRPTGSNEKLFF. This chain uses TRBV5-1 with TRBJ1-4; 7 nucleotides agree with TRBD1. The CDR3 sequence is 14 residues long. J lost 4 bases, V lost 7 bases, and 7 bases had no gene match. The germline V gene encodes CDR1 SGHRS and CDR2 YFSETQ.

About this clone: Germline is not matched at one junction end, which may reflect a read error. The gene calls are TRBV28 and TRBJ1-1, with a weak D call TRBD1 (5 bases). This CDR3 contains 15 residues. Per germline, CDR1 MDHEN and CDR2 SYDVKM. For the CDR3, the DNA is TGTGTCAGCAGATCACCTCCCGGGGCGAACACTGAAGCTTTCTTT. Translating it yields CVSRSPPGANTEAFF.

The V and J genes are TRBV27 and TRBJ2-3; the D is unclear. V lost 5 bases and J lost 2, with 5 bases in between. Germline V lookup: CDR1 MNHEY, CDR2 SMNVEV (reference sequence). The CDR3 is 12 residues long. The CDR3 reads CASSPYTDTQYF. As DNA, the CDR3 is TGTGCCAGCAGTCCTTACACAGATACGCAGTATTTT.

The genes are TRBV4-3 and TRBJ1-2, with D maybe TRBD1 (6 bases). The CDR3 length is 16 residues. Between the trimmed V and J ends, which lost 0 bases and 7 bases, there was a span of 18 bases. The V gene's germline CDR1 is LGHNA and CDR2 YSLEER. The chain's CDR3 is CASSQDSHRERGGYTF. In DNA form, the CDR3 reads TGCGCCAGCAGCCAAGACTCACACAGGGAAAGGGGTGGCTACACCTTC.

This clone was seen more than once but under ten times. The chain recombines TRBV19 with TRBJ1-5; D remains unclear. V lost 5 bases and J lost 0, with 14 bases in between. The CDR3 extends over 16 amino acids. Germline CDR1 and CDR2: LNHDA and SQIVND (reference sequence). CDR3 sequence: CASSSRDGSSNQPQHF. The CDR3 bases are TGTGCCAGTAGTTCCCGAGACGGAAGTAGCAATCAGCCCCAGCATTTT.

The V and J genes are TRBV2 and TRBJ2-7; 11 positions agree with TRBD1. Trimming cost V 5 bases and J 6 bases; bases outside gene matches: 3. The germline gives CDR1 SNHLY, CDR2 FYNNEI. The CDR3 is made up of 13 amino acids. The DNA of the CDR3 is TGTGCCAGCAGTCCCGGGACAGGGGGCGAGCAGTACTTC. Residues: CASSPGTGGEQYF.

CDR3: CASSPGGARGHTEAFF. Written as DNA, the CDR3 is TGTGCCAGCTCACCTGGGGGGGCGAGGGGACACACTGAAGCTTTCTTT. The chain carries TRBV18 and TRBJ1-1, with D possibly being TRBD1 (6 bases). This CDR3 is 16 amino acids long. Germline CDR1 and CDR2: KGHSH and LQKENI. Trimming stripped 3 bases from V and 3 bases from J, with 17 bases between.

The CDR3 sequence is CASSLADTQYF. CDR3 nucleotide sequence: TGTGCCAGCAGCTTAGCAGATACGCAGTATTTT. The chain carries TRBV7-9 and TRBJ2-3; the D is unclear. CDR1 and CDR2 (germline): SEHNR, FQNEAQ (reference sequence). V gave up 0 bases and J gave up 5 bases, with 0 bases separating them. The CDR3 has 11 residues.

The rearrangement joins TRBV6-6 to TRBJ2-2, with D possibly being TRBD1 or TRBD2 (5 bases each). Germline V gene lookup returns CDR1 MNHNY and CDR2 SVGAGI (reference sequence). The V and J ends lost 4 bases and 2 bases respectively, with 8 bases between them. This CDR3 contains 14 residues. The DNA for the CDR3 is TGTGCCAGCAGTTGGGACGGTAACACCGGGGAGCTGTTTTTT. Translated: CASSWDGNTGELFF.

This sequence joins TRBV5-5 and TRBJ1-3; weak D call: TRBD1 (5 bases). Germline CDR1 reads SGHKS; CDR2 reads YYEKEE (reference sequence). V was trimmed by 6 bases and J by 4 bases, leaving 17 bases between them. The CDR3 contains 15 residues. In DNA, the CDR3 is TGTGCCAGCAACTCCGACGGGGGGTTAGGAAACACCATATATTTT. Protein product: CASNSDGGLGNTIYF.

The CDR3 region is CASSYGRGRLEKLFF. CDR3 DNA: TGTGCCAGCAGTTACGGCAGGGGGCGACTCGAAAAACTGTTTTTT. The chain employs TRBV6-5 and TRBJ1-4; TRBD1 agrees at 8 bases. V shed 2 bases, J shed 8 bases, and the junction held 7 bases outside the gene matches. The length of the CDR3 is 15 residues. Germline CDR1 and CDR2: MNHEY and SVGAGI.

The V and J genes are TRBV14 and TRBJ2-1; no reliable D call. Germline V gene lookup returns CDR1 SGHDN and CDR2 FVKESK. V lost 0 bases, J lost 6 bases, and 9 bases lay in between. The CDR3 loop spans 14 amino acids. DNA of the CDR3: TGTGCCAGCAGCCAAGATCTTGTGGTCAATGAGCAGTTCTTC. As protein: CASSQDLVVNEQFF.